This TCR beta chain was identified during a study of blood T cell repertoires in COVID-19 (dated by TCRdb to about 2020). Notes on the research overall: Samples covering the acute and convalescent phases of COVID-19 were provided by collaborators in the United States, Italy and Spain. The repertoires were released in a freely available public database meant as a resource for research on the immune response to SARS-CoV-2. The material from the prospective study consisted of cDNA or gDNA derived from T cells, B-cell-depleted T cells, or PBMCs. The samples were drawn from the first 160 participants of the ongoing ImmuneRACE study and from 950 to 1,500 subjects provided by 6 global collaborators. Deeply sampled blood TCRbeta repertoires from subjects exposed to, actively infected with, or recovered from COVID-19 were included in the dataset. Where available, HLA class I and class II types were taken from metadata supplied by the sample provider and were not determined by assay-based typing. A de-identified subject ID, COVID-19 status, age in years and sex were almost always included in the sample metadata.

Study-wide findings and limitations: How much clinical and demographic metadata was included differed by source and by participant, and the metadata was provided uncurated.

The CDR3 runs 12 amino acids, cysteine and phenylalanine included. The entry retains the CDR3 DNA only, 36 bases that are in frame from base 1. Via the germline V gene (reference sequence), CDR1 is LGHDT and CDR2 YNNKEL. V loses 0 bases, J loses 10 bases, and the germline ends lie 9 bases apart. Whole blood was collected in K2EDTA tubes by collaborating institutions according to the institutions' own protocols. Collaborator samples were shipped for TCRbeta analysis as frozen whole blood, isolated PBMCs, or DNA extracted from either sample type. TCRbeta CDR3 regions were amplified from genomic DNA using the immunoSEQ Assay, a bias-controlled multiplex PCR. The authors processed their data as follows. The number of nucleated cells in each sample was estimated by amplification of reference gene primers within the assay. To quantify the absolute abundance of each unique TCRbeta CDR3 rearrangement, sequence reads were collapsed and filtered. Productive Simpson clonality was computed per sample as the square root of Simpson's diversity index over productive rearrangements. TCRdb retrieved this table from immuneACCESS and kept in-frame rearrangements only. Not all clones are present; in checked studies, unresolved V genes account for under half, and no reason is known for the remainder. The V and J calls and clone size come from that table; D and trimming were worked out from the DNA. Within this sample are 150,000 or so clones, with about 80% of them counted one time only. The leading ten clones occupy approximately 0.5% of the sample.

A note on this clone: Its target antigen remains unknown. The input lacks base qualities; no much larger clone sits a single base away.

Input material: peripheral blood. The TCR originated in a man in his 60s with acute or convalescent COVID-19. The sequence links TRBV3-1 (or the pseudogene TRBV3-2) to TRBJ1-1; confidence is insufficient to name the D gene. CDR3 loop: CASSQDSGRAFF. Read as DNA, the sequence is TGTGCCAGCAGCCAAGATTCGGGGAGAGCTTTCTTT.